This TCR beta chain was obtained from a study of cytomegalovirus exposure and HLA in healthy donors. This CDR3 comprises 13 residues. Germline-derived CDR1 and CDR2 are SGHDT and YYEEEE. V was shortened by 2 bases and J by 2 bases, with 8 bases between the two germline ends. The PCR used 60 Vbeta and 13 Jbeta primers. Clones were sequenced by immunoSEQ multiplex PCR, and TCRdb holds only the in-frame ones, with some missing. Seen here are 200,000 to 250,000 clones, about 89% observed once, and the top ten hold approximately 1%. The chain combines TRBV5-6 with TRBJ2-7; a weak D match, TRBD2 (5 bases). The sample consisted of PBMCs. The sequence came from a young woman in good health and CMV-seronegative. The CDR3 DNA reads TGTGCCAGCAGCTTCTACGGGACCTACGAGCAGTACTTC. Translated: CASSFYGTYEQYF.